This T cell receptor (beta chain) was captured in a study of blood T cell repertoires in COVID-19 (dated by TCRdb to 2020 to 2022). Study-level background: Samples covering the acute and convalescent phases of COVID-19 were provided by collaborators in the United States, Italy and Spain. The prospective study material was composed of cDNA or gDNA derived from T cells, B-cell-depleted T cells, or PBMCs. Deeply sampled blood TCRbeta repertoires from subjects exposed to, actively infected with, or recovered from COVID-19 were included in the dataset. The repertoires were made available in a free public database intended to serve as a resource for research on the immune response to SARS-CoV-2. The samples were drawn from two sources: the first 160 participants of the ongoing ImmuneRACE study, and fewer than 1,500 subjects contributed by 6 global collaborators. Sample metadata almost always included a de-identified subject ID, COVID-19 status, age in years and sex. Where HLA class I and class II types were available, the types were taken from metadata supplied by the sample provider, not from assay-based typing. Broader findings and caveats from the paper: How much clinical and demographic metadata was included differed by source and by participant, and the metadata was provided uncurated.

The CDR3 numbers 15 residues from cysteine through phenylalanine. The retained sequence is limited to the CDR3, 45 bases, with the frame set at the first base. Cut back by 1 base and 8 bases, the V and J ends lie 17 bases apart. The germline V gene sets CDR1 to MDHEN and CDR2 to SYDVKM. Participants in the prospective study were aged about 18 to 100 years, lived in approximately 26 United States geographic areas, and enrolled through a virtual design. To assign participants to cohorts, the prospective study relied on clinical history that participants themselves reported in a screening survey and a study questionnaire. ImmuneRACE Cohort 3 recovered participants were defined by two consecutive negative NP/OP PCR tests, healthcare professional clearance, or symptom resolution. Mobile phlebotomists in the prospective study collected whole blood, serum and a nasopharyngeal or oropharyngeal swab from every participant. Additional blood draws and questionnaires over an approximately 2-month period could optionally be provided by prospective study participants. Blood samples from the prospective study were shipped frozen or at room temperature prior to DNA extraction.

TCRbeta CDR3 regions were amplified from genomic DNA using the immunoSEQ Assay, a bias-controlled multiplex PCR. On the study's bioinformatics: The number of nucleated cells in each sample was estimated by amplification of reference gene primers within the assay. To quantify the absolute abundance of each unique TCRbeta CDR3 rearrangement, sequence reads were collapsed and filtered. For each sample, productive Simpson clonality was calculated as the square root of Simpson's diversity index across productive rearrangements. In its TCRdb copy, this immuneACCESS table keeps in-frame sequences only and misses some clones. Where compared with another copy, unresolved V genes explain less than half of these, and the others have no known cause. D and trimming come from the DNA, and the V and J calls and clone size come from that table. This sample gives 110,000 to 150,000 clones in total; 80% to 90% of them show up just once. The top ten hold less than 5.5% of the sample.

Worth noting for this clone: This clone's antigen is unknown. Base qualities are not provided; no much larger clone lies one nucleotide away.

Sequencing was done on a sample of PBMCs or T cells enriched from blood (not recorded which). This sequence uses TRBV28 and TRBJ1-2, with the identity of the D gene unclear. This sequence was found in a man aged 50-59 years who had recovered from COVID-19. This receptor carries the CDR3 CASSLSARPRQGYTF. The sequence in DNA is TGTGCCAGCAGTTTATCGGCTCGGCCTCGACAAGGCTACACCTTC.